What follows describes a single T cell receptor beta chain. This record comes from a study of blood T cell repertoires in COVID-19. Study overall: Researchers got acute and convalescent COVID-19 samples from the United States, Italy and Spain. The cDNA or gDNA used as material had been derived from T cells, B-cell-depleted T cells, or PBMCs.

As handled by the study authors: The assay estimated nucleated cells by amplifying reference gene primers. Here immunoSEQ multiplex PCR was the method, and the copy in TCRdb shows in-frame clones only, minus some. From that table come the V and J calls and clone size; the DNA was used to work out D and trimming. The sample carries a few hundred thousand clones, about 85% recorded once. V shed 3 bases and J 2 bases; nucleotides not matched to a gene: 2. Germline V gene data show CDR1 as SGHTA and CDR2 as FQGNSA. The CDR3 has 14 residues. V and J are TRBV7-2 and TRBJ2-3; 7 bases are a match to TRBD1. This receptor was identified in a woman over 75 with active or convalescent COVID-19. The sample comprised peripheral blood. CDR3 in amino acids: CASSLGQFTDTQYF. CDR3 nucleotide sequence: TGTGCCAGCAGCTTGGGACAGTTCACAGATACGCAGTATTTT.